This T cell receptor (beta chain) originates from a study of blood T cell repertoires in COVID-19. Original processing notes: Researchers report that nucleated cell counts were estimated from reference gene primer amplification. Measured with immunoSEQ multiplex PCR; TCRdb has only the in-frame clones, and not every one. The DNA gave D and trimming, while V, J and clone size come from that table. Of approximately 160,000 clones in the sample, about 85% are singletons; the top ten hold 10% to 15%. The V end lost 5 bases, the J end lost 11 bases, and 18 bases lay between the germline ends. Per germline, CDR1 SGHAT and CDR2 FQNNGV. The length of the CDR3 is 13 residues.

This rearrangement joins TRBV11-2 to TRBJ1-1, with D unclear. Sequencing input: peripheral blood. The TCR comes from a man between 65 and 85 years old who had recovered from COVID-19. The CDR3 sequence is CASSPSRNWSAFF. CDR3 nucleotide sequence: TGTGCCAGCAGCCCATCCAGGAATTGGTCGGCTTTCTTT.